This T cell receptor (beta chain) is from a study of blood T cell repertoires in COVID-19. Overall study context: Both acute and convalescent COVID-19 samples were obtained from the United States, Italy and Spain.

Sequencing was performed with immunoSEQ multiplex PCR; in TCRdb, only in-frame clones are kept and a portion is missing. Of 200,000 to 300,000 clones in the sample, around 83% are singletons; the top ten hold 9.5% to 15%. Germline V gene sequence: CDR1 LNHDA, CDR2 SQIVND (reference sequence). The V segment lost 5 bases and the J segment 4 bases; nucleotides outside the gene matches: 14. The CDR3 extends over 18 amino acids. The clonotype originates from a woman aged 60-75 years with active or convalescent COVID-19. V and J are TRBV19 and TRBJ2-6, with 7 positions matching TRBD1. Sequencing was performed on peripheral blood. CDR3 residues: CASSAPGKTGLGANVLTF. DNA for the CDR3: TGTGCCAGTAGTGCCCCGGGTAAGACAGGGCTAGGGGCCAACGTCCTGACTTTC. The whole variable domain, filled in from reference TRBV19 and TRBJ2-6, reads DGGITQSPKYLFRKEGQNVTLSCEQNLNHDAMYWYRQDPGQGLRLIYYSQIVNDFQKGDIAEGYSVSREKKESFPLTVTSAQKNPTAFYLCASSAPGKTGLGANVLTFGAGSRLTVL.